The subject of this entry is one T cell receptor (beta chain). Its target is unknown. TCRdb keeps only in-frame clones here, not all; method: immunoSEQ multiplex PCR. Counted here are roughly 29,000 clones, over 80% occurring once; the ten biggest clones make up under 8.5%. Per germline, CDR1 SGHRS and CDR2 YFSETQ. The CDR3 sequence is 15 residues long. With 3 bases clipped from V and 0 bases from J, the junction kept 4 bases outside the gene matches. These data come from a study of a mutant IDH1 vaccine in newly diagnosed glioma. Study overall: With temozolomide cycles, or 4-6 weeks after radiotherapy alone, vaccination was started. Before enrollment, the patients had been treated with radiotherapy alone, temozolomide alone, or both together. Most of them had received both.

Time point in this sample: week 23, last vaccination. The study gave 300 ug of mutant IDH1 20-mer peptide per vaccine dose, with topical imiquimod. The sample in question was PBMCs, obtained from a glioma patient whose treatment included an IDH1 peptide vaccine. This TCR was sampled from a woman in her late teens or twenties with glioma. This chain links TRBV5-1 with TRBJ2-7, with TRBD1 identical over 9 bases. The CDR3 here is CASSSGQGPSYEQYF. CDR3 in DNA: TGCGCCAGCAGCTCGGGACAGGGCCCCTCCTACGAGCAGTACTTC.